A single sample is the source of the 22 T cell receptor beta chains below, sequenced in a study of blood T cells in healthy people across ages. A J-beta primer mix and a sample-barcoded 5' primer were used in a second PCR of about 7 to 12 cycles. TCRdb used MiXCR to reprocess the 5' RACE reads, holding one entry per CDR3 protein. The top ten hold roughly 25% of the sample, which has about 760,000 distinct CDR3 sequences, approximately 60% seen once. Sequencing input: blood. Receptors originate from a man aged 40-49 years in good health.

This clonotype was observed at least ten times. V gene TRBV7-9 combines with J gene TRBJ2-7, with a possible D match to TRBD2 (5 bases). V was pared by 4 bases and J by 2 bases, with 6 bases between. Germline V gene lookup returns CDR1 SEHNR and CDR2 FQNEAQ (reference sequence). This CDR3 contains 12 residues. CDR3 sequence (DNA): TGTGCCAGCAGCTCCGGGACCTACGAGCAGTACTTC. The encoded protein is CASSSGTYEQYF. The full variable domain, its missing parts supplied by reference TRBV7-9 and TRBJ2-7, is DTGVSQNPRHKITKRGQNVTFRCDPISEHNRLYWYRQTLGQGPEFLTYFQNEAQLEKSRLLSDRFSAERPKGSFSTLEIQRTEQGDSAMYLCASSSGTYEQYFGPGTRLTVT.

There are a few counts of this clonotype. The chain joins TRBV6-2 or TRBV6-3 to TRBJ1-4, with TRBD1 matching over 7 bases. V lost 3 bases, J lost 5 bases, and 12 bases stayed unmatched. Germline CDR1 reads MNHEY; CDR2 reads SVGEGT. The CDR3 sequence is 17 residues long. The CDR3 is CASSYPRDSRTNEKLFF. The CDR3 DNA reads TGTGCCAGCAGTTATCCCCGGGACAGCAGAACGAATGAAAAACTGTTTTTT.

Points on this clonotype: One junction end does not reproduce the germline sequence, and a read error may be involved. The chain combines TRBV7-7 with TRBJ2-1; a possible D gene is TRBD2 (6 bases). CDR1 is SSHAT, CDR2 FNYEAQ, per germline (reference sequence). The CDR3 is made up of 15 amino acids. CDR3 residues: CASSRTTSSYNEQFF. CDR3 DNA: TGTGCTAGCAGCAGGACTACGAGCTCCTACAATGAGCAGTTCTTC.

This rearrangement joins TRBV6-1 to TRBJ2-7, with TRBD1 matching 7 bases. The CDR3 loop spans 14 amino acids. Germline lookup yields CDR1 MNHNS and CDR2 SASEGT. V shed 2 bases, J shed 3 bases, and the junction held 4 bases outside the gene matches. DNA of the CDR3: TGTGCCAGCAGTGAAAGGGACAGATTCTACGAGCAGTACTTC. Translation gives CASSERDRFYEQYF.

The V call is TRBV15, the J call TRBJ1-5; maybe TRBD1 (6 bases). Deletions cut 5 bases from V and 7 bases from J, with 15 bases between. Germline V lookup: CDR1 LNHNV, CDR2 YYDKDF (reference sequence). CDR3 length equals 14 residues. CDR3 nucleotides: TGTGCCACCAGCTGGGGGCAGGGAAGGCAGCCCCAGCATTTT. It specifies CATSWGQGRQPQHF.

This clonotype was seen many times. This rearrangement joins TRBV11-2 to TRBJ2-1; 7 nucleotides align to TRBD2. The germline CDR1 and CDR2 sequences are SGHAT and FQNNGV. Trimming at V came to 5 bases and at J to 0 bases, leaving 10 bases not matched to a gene. The CDR3 is made up of 17 amino acids. The chain's CDR3 is CASSQQQAGSSYNEQFF. CDR3 in DNA: TGTGCCAGCAGCCAACAACAAGCGGGAAGCTCCTACAATGAGCAGTTCTTC. The complete variable domain, with remaining parts taken from reference TRBV11-2 and TRBJ2-1, reads EAGVAQSPRYKIIEKRQSVAFWCNPISGHATLYWYQQILGQGPKLLIQFQNNGVVDDSQLPKDRFSAERLKGVDSTLKIQPAKLEDSAVYLCASSQQQAGSSYNEQFFGPGTRLTVL.

This chain joins TRBV7-3 and TRBJ1-1, with 7 positions matching TRBD1. CDR3 size: 16 residues. Per germline, CDR1 SGHTA and CDR2 FQGTGA. The V and J ends lost 5 bases and 4 bases, in that order; junction bases with no gene match: 13. The CDR3 nucleotides read TGTGCCAGCAGCCCCAGAGGGGGCGGATATTCCACTGAAGCTTTCTTT. Protein product: CASSPRGGGYSTEAFF.

The V call is TRBV20-1, the J call TRBJ1-2; tentative D call: TRBD1 (6 bases). This CDR3 has 14 residues. V lost 1 base and J lost 2, with 11 bases in between. Germline CDR1 is DFQATT and CDR2 is SNEGSKA (reference sequence). In nucleotides, the CDR3 is TGCAGTGCTAGAGGGGGGCAGGGCAACTATGGCTACACCTTC. Its protein product is CSARGGQGNYGYTF.

V gene TRBV7-3 combines with J gene TRBJ2-7; TRBD1 agrees at 8 bases. The CDR3 extends over 15 amino acids. The germline CDR1 and CDR2 sequences are SGHTA and FQGTGA. V was clipped by 3 bases and J by 3 bases; unmatched bases: 7. CDR3 region: CASSLPWTGIYEQYF. CDR3 bases: TGTGCCAGCAGCTTGCCTTGGACAGGGATCTACGAGCAGTACTTC. Drawing the rest from reference TRBV7-3 and TRBJ2-7, the complete variable domain is GAGVSQTPSNKVTEKGKYVELRCDPISGHTALYWYRQSLGQGPEFLIYFQGTGAADDSGLPNDRFFAVRPEGSVSTLKIQRTERGDSAVYLCASSLPWTGIYEQYFGPGTRLTVT.

V and J are TRBV7-9 and TRBJ1-5, with unresolved D. The CDR3 has 14 amino acids. Germline V gene lookup returns CDR1 SEHNR and CDR2 FQNEAQ (reference sequence). V dropped 5 bases and J dropped 2 bases, with 10 bases sitting between them. In DNA, the CDR3 is TGTGCCAGCAGCCTTTATGGCGGCAATCAGCCCCAGCATTTT. Translation: CASSLYGGNQPQHF. The whole variable domain, remainder taken from reference TRBV7-9 and TRBJ1-5, is DTGVSQNPRHKITKRGQNVTFRCDPISEHNRLYWYRQTLGQGPEFLTYFQNEAQLEKSRLLSDRFSAERPKGSFSTLEIQRTEQGDSAMYLCASSLYGGNQPQHFGDGTRLSIL.

There are a few counts of this clonotype. This chain connects TRBV10-3 to TRBJ2-4, with TRBD2 as a possible D gene (5 bases). Per the germline V gene, CDR1 is ENHRY and CDR2 is SYGVKD. The CDR3 extends over 15 amino acids. V lost 4 bases and J 3 bases, leaving 13 bases between the germline ends. The CDR3 DNA follows: TGTGCCATCAGTGTATCGGGAAATAACAAAAACATTCAGTACTTC. It encodes CAISVSGNNKNIQYF.

This clonotype was recorded at least ten times. The chain has TRBV24-1 and TRBJ2-1, with a possible D match to TRBD1 (6 bases). V was clipped by 5 bases and J by 4 bases, with 11 bases between them. In germline, CDR1 is KGHDR, CDR2 SFDVKD. The CDR3 consists of 14 residues. The CDR3, as DNA: TGTGCCACCAGTGGTTCCGGACAGTACAATGAGCAGTTCTTC. It codes for CATSGSGQYNEQFF.

This clonotype was counted between two and nine times. The chain employs TRBV2 and TRBJ2-7, with 8 positions matching TRBD1. The CDR3 has 15 residues. V was pared by 7 bases and J by 0 bases, with 8 bases of the junction left unmatched. Germline lookup yields CDR1 SNHLY and CDR2 FYNNEI. CDR3 nucleotide sequence: TGTGCCAGCACCGCGGACAGGGCGAGCTCCTACGAGCAGTACTTC. As protein: CASTADRASSYEQYF.

The gene calls are TRBV6-5 and TRBJ2-2; 11 nucleotides agree with TRBD2. This CDR3 spans 19 amino acids. Trimming at V came to 1 base and at J to 1 base, leaving 8 bases not matched to a gene. Germline loops: CDR1 MNHEY, CDR2 SVGAGI. Here the CDR3 reads CASSYLIPGLAENTGELFF. CDR3 nucleotides: TGTGCCAGCAGTTACTTAATCCCGGGACTAGCGGAGAACACCGGGGAGCTGTTTTTT.

The rearrangement uses TRBV10-3 and TRBJ1-1, with 7 positions matching TRBD1. The CDR3 loop spans 15 amino acids. Trimming at V came to 7 bases and at J to 0 bases, leaving 8 bases not matched to a gene. Germline V gives CDR1 ENHRY, CDR2 SYGVKD. The CDR3 DNA sequence: TGTGCCATCAACATGACAGGGACGGTGAACACTGAAGCTTTCTTT. This sequence encodes CAINMTGTVNTEAFF.

This rearrangement joins TRBV29-1 to TRBJ2-7; D uncertain. CDR1 and CDR2 (germline): SQVTM, ANQGSEA. The CDR3 has 15 amino acids. V shed 3 bases and J shed 2 bases, with 17 bases lying between them. The CDR3 sequence is CSVDLGLKVPYEQYF. CDR3 DNA sequence: TGCAGCGTTGATTTGGGCCTTAAGGTCCCCTACGAGCAGTACTTC.

The CDR3 nucleotides are TGTGCCAGCAGCTTCGACAGGGGGCGTGGAGATACGCAGTATTTT. Translation gives CASSFDRGRGDTQYF. The V and J genes are TRBV7-2 and TRBJ2-3, with 10 positions matching TRBD1. Losses at the gene ends were 3 bases for V and 5 bases for J; bases not matched to a gene: 5. The CDR3 spans 15 residues. Germline lookup yields CDR1 SGHTA and CDR2 FQGNSA.

The chain recombines TRBV6-5 with TRBJ2-5, with a possible D match to TRBD1 (5 bases). The J call may be incorrect, as the DNA end agrees better with TRBJ2-7. Germline V gives CDR1 MNHEY, CDR2 SVGAGI. The length of the CDR3 is 13 residues. CDR3 loop: CASSRQDNYEQYF. In nucleotides, the CDR3 is TGTGCCAGCAGTAGGCAGGACAACTACGAGCAGTACTTC.

The sample holds a few counts of this clonotype. The chain joins TRBV20-1 to TRBJ1-2, with D maybe TRBD1 (5 bases). This CDR3 is built from 12 residues. Germline V lookup: CDR1 DFQATT, CDR2 SNEGSKA (reference sequence). V lost 5 bases and J 10 bases, leaving 17 bases between the germline ends. CDR3 protein: CSAAPGPDTYTF. The CDR3 nucleotides are TGCAGTGCTGCCCCGGGGCCAGACACCTACACCTTC.

This rearrangement joins TRBV18 to TRBJ1-5; D unresolved. Trimming took 6 bases from V and 2 from J, leaving 11 bases between them. The CDR3 is 14 residues long. Germline lookup yields CDR1 KGHSH and CDR2 LQKENI. The CDR3 loop reads CASSMDPGNQPQHF. CDR3 nucleotides: TGTGCCAGCTCCATGGACCCGGGCAATCAGCCCCAGCATTTT.

This clonotype has only a few counts. This sequence joins TRBV20-1 and TRBJ2-5; D possibly uses TRBD1 or TRBD2 (6 bases each). V was shortened by 7 bases and J by 4 bases, with 22 bases between the two germline ends. Germline CDR1 reads DFQATT; CDR2 reads SNEGSKA (reference sequence). CDR3 length: 15 amino acids. CDR3 DNA sequence: TGCAGTGTCCAAAAGGGGGGCTTGGAATTAGAGACCCAGTACTTC. Encoded protein: CSVQKGGLELETQYF.

This chain uses TRBV20-1 with TRBJ2-7, with D possibly being TRBD2 (5 bases). The end of the DNA is better explained by TRBJ2-5, so the J call may be wrong. Germline CDR1 and CDR2: DFQATT and SNEGSKA (reference sequence). The CDR3 is made up of 13 amino acids. In DNA form, the CDR3 reads TGCAGTGCTAGATCAACTAGTAGGGTGACCCAGTACTTC. Encoded protein: CSARSTSRVTQYF.